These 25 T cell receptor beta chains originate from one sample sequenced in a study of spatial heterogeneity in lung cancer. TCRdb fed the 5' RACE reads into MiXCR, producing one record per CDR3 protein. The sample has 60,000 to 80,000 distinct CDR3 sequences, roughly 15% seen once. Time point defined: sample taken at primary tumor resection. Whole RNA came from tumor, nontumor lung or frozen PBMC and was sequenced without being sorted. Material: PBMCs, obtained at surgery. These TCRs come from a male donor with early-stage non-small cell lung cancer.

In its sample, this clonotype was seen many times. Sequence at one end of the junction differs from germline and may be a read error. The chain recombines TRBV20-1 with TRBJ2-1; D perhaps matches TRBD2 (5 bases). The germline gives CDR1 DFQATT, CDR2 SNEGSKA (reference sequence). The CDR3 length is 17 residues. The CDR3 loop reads CSAVKRWASNEQFSPIF. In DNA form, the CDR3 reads TGCAGTGCGGTTAAGAGATGGGCTAGCAATGAGCAGTTCAGTCCCATCTTC.

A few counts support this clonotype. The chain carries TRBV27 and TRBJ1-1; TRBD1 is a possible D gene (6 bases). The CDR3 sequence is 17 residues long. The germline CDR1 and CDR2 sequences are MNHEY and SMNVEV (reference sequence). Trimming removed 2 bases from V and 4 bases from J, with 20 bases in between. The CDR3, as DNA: TGTGCCAGCAGTTTACTTACCCGCGGGGGCAGGGTCACTGAAGCTTTCTTT. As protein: CASSLLTRGGRVTEAFF.

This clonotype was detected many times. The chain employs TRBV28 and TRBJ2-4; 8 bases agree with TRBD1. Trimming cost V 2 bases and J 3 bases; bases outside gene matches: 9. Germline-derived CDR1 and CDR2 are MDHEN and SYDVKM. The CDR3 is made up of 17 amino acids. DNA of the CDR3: TGTGCCAGCAGTTTAGGACAGGGTAGACTCGACAAAAACATTCAGTACTTC. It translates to CASSLGQGRLDKNIQYF.

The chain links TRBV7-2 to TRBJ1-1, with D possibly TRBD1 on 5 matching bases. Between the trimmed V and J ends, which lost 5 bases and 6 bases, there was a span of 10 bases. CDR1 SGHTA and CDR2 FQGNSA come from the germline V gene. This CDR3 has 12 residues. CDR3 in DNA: TGTGCCAGCAGCAAAGGGGCACCTGAAGCTTTCTTT. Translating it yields CASSKGAPEAFF. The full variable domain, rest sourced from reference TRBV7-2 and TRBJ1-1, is GAGVSQSPSNKVTEKGKDVELRCDPISGHTALYWYRQSLGQGLEFLIYFQGNSAPDKSGLPSDRFSAERTGGSVSTLTIQRTQQEDSAVYLCASSKGAPEAFFGQGTRLTVV.

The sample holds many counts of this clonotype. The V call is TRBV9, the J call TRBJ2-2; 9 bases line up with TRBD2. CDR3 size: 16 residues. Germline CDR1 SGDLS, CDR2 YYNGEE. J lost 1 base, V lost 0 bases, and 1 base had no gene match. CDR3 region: CASSVELAGNTGELFF. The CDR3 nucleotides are TGTGCCAGCAGCGTAGAACTAGCGGGGAACACCGGGGAGCTGTTTTTT.

CDR3 amino acids: CASSISRTGISHEQYF. CDR3 sequence (DNA): TGTGCCAGCAGCATTAGCCGGACAGGGATTTCCCACGAGCAGTACTTC. V is TRBV7-9 and J is TRBJ2-7; 8 nucleotides line up with TRBD1. The V and J ends lost 5 bases and 5 bases, in that order; junction bases with no gene match: 14. The germline V gene encodes CDR1 SEHNR and CDR2 FQNEAQ (reference sequence). The CDR3 is made up of 16 amino acids. Filled out from reference TRBV7-9 and TRBJ2-7, the complete variable domain reads DTGVSQNPRHKITKRGQNVTFRCDPISEHNRLYWYRQTLGQGPEFLTYFQNEAQLEKSRLLSDRFSAERPKGSFSTLEIQRTEQGDSAMYLCASSISRTGISHEQYFGPGTRLTVT.

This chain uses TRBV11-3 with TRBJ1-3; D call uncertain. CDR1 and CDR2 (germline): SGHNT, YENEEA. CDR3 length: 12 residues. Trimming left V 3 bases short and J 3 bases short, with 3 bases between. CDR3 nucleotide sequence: TGTGCCAGCAGCTTTGGTGGAAACACCATATATTTT. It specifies CASSFGGNTIYF.

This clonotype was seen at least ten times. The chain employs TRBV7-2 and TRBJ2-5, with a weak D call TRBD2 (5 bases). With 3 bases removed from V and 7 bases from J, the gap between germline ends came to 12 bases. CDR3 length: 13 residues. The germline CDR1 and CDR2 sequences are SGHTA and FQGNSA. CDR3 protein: CASSLGPEGTQYF. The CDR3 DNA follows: TGTGCCAGCAGCTTGGGCCCCGAGGGGACCCAGTACTTC.

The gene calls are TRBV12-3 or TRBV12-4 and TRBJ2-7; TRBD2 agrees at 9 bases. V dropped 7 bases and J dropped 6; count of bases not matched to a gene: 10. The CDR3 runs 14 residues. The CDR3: CASTLGLAGREQYF. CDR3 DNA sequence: TGTGCCAGCACCTTGGGTCTAGCGGGACGCGAGCAGTACTTC.

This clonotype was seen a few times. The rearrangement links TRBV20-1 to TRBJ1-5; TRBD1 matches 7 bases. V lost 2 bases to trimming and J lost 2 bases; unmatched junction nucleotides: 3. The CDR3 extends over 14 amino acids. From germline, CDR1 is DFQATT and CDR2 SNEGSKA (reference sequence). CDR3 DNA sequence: TGCAGTGCTAGACGGGACAGCGGCAATCAGCCCCAGCATTTT. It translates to CSARRDSGNQPQHF.

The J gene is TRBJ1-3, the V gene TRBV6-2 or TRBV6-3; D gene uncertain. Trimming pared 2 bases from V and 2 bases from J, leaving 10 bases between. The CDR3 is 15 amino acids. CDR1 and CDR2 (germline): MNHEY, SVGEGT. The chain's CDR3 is CASSYPGIAGNTIYF. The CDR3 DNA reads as TGTGCCAGCAGTTACCCCGGGATAGCTGGAAACACCATATATTTT.

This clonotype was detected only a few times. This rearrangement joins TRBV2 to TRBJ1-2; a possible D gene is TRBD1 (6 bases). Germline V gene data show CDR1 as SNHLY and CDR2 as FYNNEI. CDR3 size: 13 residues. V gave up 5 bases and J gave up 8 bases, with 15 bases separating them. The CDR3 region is CASSPNTGFGYTF. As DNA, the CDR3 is TGTGCCAGCAGTCCTAACACAGGGTTCGGCTACACCTTC.

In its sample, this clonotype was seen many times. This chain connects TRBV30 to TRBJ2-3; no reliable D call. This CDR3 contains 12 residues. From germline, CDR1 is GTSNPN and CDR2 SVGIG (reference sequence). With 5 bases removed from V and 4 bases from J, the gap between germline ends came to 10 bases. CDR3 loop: CAWAARADTQYF. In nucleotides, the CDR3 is TGTGCCTGGGCGGCAAGAGCAGATACGCAGTATTTT. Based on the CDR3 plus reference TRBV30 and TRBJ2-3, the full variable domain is SQTIHQWPATLVQPVGSPLSLECTVEGTSNPNLYWYRQAAGRGLQLLFYSVGIGQISSEVPQNLSASRPQDRQFILSSKKLLLSDSGFYLCAWAARADTQYFGPGTRLTVL.

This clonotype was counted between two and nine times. The CDR3 DNA is TGTGCCACCAGTGAGGGGGGCCAAGAGACCCAGTACTTC. This translates into CATSEGGQETQYF. The rearrangement links TRBV24-1 to TRBJ2-5, with D perhaps TRBD2 (6 bases). Germline V gives CDR1 KGHDR, CDR2 SFDVKD. This CDR3 is built from 13 residues. V was pared by 4 bases and J by 1 base, with 6 bases between.

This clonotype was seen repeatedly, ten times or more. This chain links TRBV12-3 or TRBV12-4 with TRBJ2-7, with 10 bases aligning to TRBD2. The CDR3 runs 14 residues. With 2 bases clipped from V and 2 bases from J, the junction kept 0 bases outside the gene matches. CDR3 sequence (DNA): TGTGCCAGCAGTTTAAGCGGGAGGGCCTACGAGCAGTACTTC. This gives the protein CASSLSGRAYEQYF.

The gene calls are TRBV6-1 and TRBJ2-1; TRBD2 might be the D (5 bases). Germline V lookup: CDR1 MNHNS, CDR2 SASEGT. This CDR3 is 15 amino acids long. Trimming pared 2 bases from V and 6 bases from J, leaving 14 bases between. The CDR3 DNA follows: TGTGCCAGCAGTGAAAGGCTAGCCGCCAGCAATGAGCAGTTCTTC. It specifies CASSERLAASNEQFF.

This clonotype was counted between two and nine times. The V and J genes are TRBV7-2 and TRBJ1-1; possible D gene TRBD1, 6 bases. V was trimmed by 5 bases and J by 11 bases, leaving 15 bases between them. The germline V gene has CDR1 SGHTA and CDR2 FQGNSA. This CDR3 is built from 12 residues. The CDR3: CASSPGAGTAFF. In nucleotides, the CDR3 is TGTGCCAGCAGCCCGGGGGCGGGGACGGCTTTCTTT.

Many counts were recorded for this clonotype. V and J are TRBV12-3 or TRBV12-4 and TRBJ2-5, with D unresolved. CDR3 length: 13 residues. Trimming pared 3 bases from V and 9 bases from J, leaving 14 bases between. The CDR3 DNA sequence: TGTGCCAGCAGTTTTCTGGTAGGGTTGGCCCAGTACTTC. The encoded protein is CASSFLVGLAQYF.

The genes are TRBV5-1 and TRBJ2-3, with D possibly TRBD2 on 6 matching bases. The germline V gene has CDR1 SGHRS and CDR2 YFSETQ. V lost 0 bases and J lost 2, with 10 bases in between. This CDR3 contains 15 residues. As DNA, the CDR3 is TGCGCCAGCAGCTTGGCGGGAGCTCACACAGATACGCAGTATTTT. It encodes CASSLAGAHTDTQYF.

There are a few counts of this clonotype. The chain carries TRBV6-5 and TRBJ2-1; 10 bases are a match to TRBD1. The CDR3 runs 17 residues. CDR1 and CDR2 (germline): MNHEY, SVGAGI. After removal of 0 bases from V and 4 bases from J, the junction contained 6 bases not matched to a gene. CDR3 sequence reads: CASSYSPGQGSYNEQFF. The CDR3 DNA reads TGTGCCAGCAGTTACTCACCGGGACAGGGGTCATACAATGAGCAGTTCTTC.

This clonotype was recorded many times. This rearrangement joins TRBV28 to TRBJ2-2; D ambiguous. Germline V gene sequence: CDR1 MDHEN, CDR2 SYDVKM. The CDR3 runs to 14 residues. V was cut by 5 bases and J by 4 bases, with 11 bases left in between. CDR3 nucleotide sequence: TGTGCCAGCAGTCCCTTCAGAAGCACCGGGGAGCTGTTTTTT. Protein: CASSPFRSTGELFF.

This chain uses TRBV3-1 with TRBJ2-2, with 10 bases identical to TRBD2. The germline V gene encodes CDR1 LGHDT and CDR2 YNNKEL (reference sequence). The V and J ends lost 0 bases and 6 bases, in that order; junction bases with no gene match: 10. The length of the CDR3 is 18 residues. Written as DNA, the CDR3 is TGTGCCAGCAGCCAAGAGAGAAGGCTAGCGGGAGTGCCCGGGGAGCTGTTTTTT. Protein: CASSQERRLAGVPGELFF.

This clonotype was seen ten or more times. The CDR3 DNA sequence: TGCGCCAGCAGCTTAACTAGAGGAGAGGAAGCAGATACGCAGTATTTT. Translating gives CASSLTRGEEADTQYF. This chain links TRBV5-1 with TRBJ2-3, with D maybe TRBD2 (5 bases). Deletions cut 2 bases from V and 4 bases from J, with 17 bases between. Germline CDR1 is SGHRS and CDR2 is YFSETQ. The length of the CDR3 is 16 residues.

The CDR3 protein is CASSLTGGNEQFF. As DNA, the CDR3 is TGCGCCAGCAGCTTGACGGGGGGCAATGAGCAGTTCTTC. The chain links TRBV5-1 to TRBJ2-1, with TRBD2 matching over 7 bases. With V trimmed by 1 base and J by 6 bases, 1 base remained unmatched. Germline assignment: CDR1 SGHRS and CDR2 YFSETQ. The CDR3 spans 13 residues.

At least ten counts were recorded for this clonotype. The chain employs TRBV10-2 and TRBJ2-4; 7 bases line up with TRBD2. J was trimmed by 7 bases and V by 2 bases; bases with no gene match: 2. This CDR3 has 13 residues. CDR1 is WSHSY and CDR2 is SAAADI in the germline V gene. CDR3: CASSEMGGNIQYF. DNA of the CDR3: TGCGCCAGCAGTGAGATGGGAGGGAACATTCAGTACTTC.